This TCR beta chain was sequenced for a study of beta chain features in type 1 diabetes. A few counts support this clone. CDR3 length: 16 amino acids. Germline CDR1 reads SGHAT; CDR2 reads FQDESV (reference sequence). J lost 7 bases, V lost 6 bases, and 12 bases had no gene match. Naive, central memory, regulatory and stem cell-like memory cells within the CD4+ compartment were sorted using CD45RO/CCR7/CD25/CD127/CD95/CD27. Of the isolated RNA, all was reverse transcribed, and so the sequenced material was expressed TCRB transcripts. For naive, central memory and regulatory T cell samples, reads averaged about 3.7 million. Assay: immunoSEQ multiplex PCR; the TCRdb copy retains only in-frame clones and omits some. This table has fewer than 200,000 clones, roughly an eighth appearing once.

This clonotype originated in a woman between 18 and 29 years old in good health. The chain couples TRBV11-1 to TRBJ2-2; TRBD1 agrees at 9 bases. The sample was central memory CD4+ T cells from blood. CDR3 loop: CASSGDRANLNGELFF. DNA of the CDR3: TGTGCCAGCAGTGGGGACAGGGCAAATTTGAACGGGGAGCTGTTTTTT.